The 27 T cell receptor beta chains below come from one sample, sequenced in a study of blood T cell repertoires in COVID-19. The method was immunoSEQ multiplex PCR; TCRdb's version includes in-frame clones alone and lacks a portion of them. The sample records some 320,000 clones, around 87% being singletons. Sequencing was performed on peripheral blood. These receptors were collected from a woman between 45 and 60 years old who had recovered from COVID-19.

The chain employs TRBV2 and TRBJ1-3; TRBD1 is a possible D gene (6 bases). Germline V CDR1 and CDR2: SNHLY, FYNNEI. The CDR3 runs 13 residues. V gave up 5 bases and J gave up 2 bases, with 7 bases separating them. The CDR3 sequence: CASSRTAGNTIYF. The CDR3 DNA follows: TGTGCCAGCAGTAGGACAGCTGGAAACACCATATATTTT.

The CDR3: CASSQDRDRVFSEAFF. As DNA, the CDR3 is TGCGCCAGCAGCCAAGACCGGGACAGGGTGTTTTCTGAAGCTTTCTTT. This chain connects TRBV4-3 to TRBJ1-1; 9 bases line up with TRBD1. The CDR3 is made up of 16 amino acids. The germline V gene has CDR1 LGHNA and CDR2 YSLEER. Trimming removed 0 bases from V and 6 bases from J; junction bases left unmatched: 8.

This clone was recorded only once. V usage is TRBV5-3 and J usage is TRBJ2-5, with 9 bases that match TRBD2. TRBV5-3 is given ORF status, its function remaining uncertain. With 1 base clipped from V and 1 base from J, the junction kept 14 bases outside the gene matches. The CDR3 has 19 residues. CDR3 sequence reads: CARSLLVLGAGGFQETQYF. Written as DNA, the CDR3 is TGTGCCAGAAGCTTGCTAGTGTTGGGGGCGGGAGGGTTCCAAGAGACCCAGTACTTC.

This clone was picked up a small number of times. This chain connects TRBV29-1 to TRBJ1-2, with D maybe TRBD1 (5 bases). This CDR3 has 15 residues. The V end lost 4 bases, the J end lost 4 bases, and 19 bases lay between the germline ends. In germline, CDR1 is SQVTM, CDR2 ANQGSEA. The CDR3 reads CSVGFGGLTSYGYTF. The CDR3 DNA is TGCAGCGTTGGTTTCGGGGGACTAACTTCCTATGGCTACACCTTC.

The V call is TRBV9, the J call TRBJ1-3; D is perhaps TRBD1 (5 bases). This CDR3 is 15 amino acids long. Trimming stripped 0 bases from V and 0 bases from J, with 7 bases between. Germline V gives CDR1 SGDLS, CDR2 YYNGEE. The CDR3 loop is CASSVGGSSGNTIYF. CDR3 in DNA: TGTGCCAGCAGCGTAGGGGGCAGCTCTGGAAACACCATATATTTT.

The V and J genes are TRBV7-2 and TRBJ2-5, with D perhaps matching TRBD2 (5 bases). Germline CDR1 SGHTA, CDR2 FQGNSA. The CDR3 is 14 amino acids. V shed 2 bases and J shed 2 bases, with 9 bases lying between them. CDR3 sequence (DNA): TGTGCCAGCAGCTTATCCCGGGGACAAGAGACCCAGTACTTC. Protein product: CASSLSRGQETQYF.

This clone appeared a single time. This chain connects TRBV11-2 to TRBJ2-3; tentatively, D is TRBD2 (5 bases). The germline V gene has CDR1 SGHAT and CDR2 FQNNGV. Trimming stripped 1 base from V and 11 bases from J, with 7 bases between. There are 11 residues in the CDR3. This CDR3 reads CASSLAEGQYF. Written as DNA, the CDR3 is TGTGCCAGCAGCTTAGCCGAGGGGCAGTATTTT.

The chain uses TRBV30 and TRBJ2-7; TRBD1 agrees at 7 bases. This CDR3 is built from 13 residues. V was pared by 8 bases and J by 0 bases, with 7 bases of the junction left unmatched. CDR1 is GTSNPN, CDR2 SVGIG, per germline (reference sequence). CDR3 region: CARKRQGSYEQYF. In nucleotides, the CDR3 is TGTGCCAGGAAGAGACAGGGCTCCTACGAGCAGTACTTC.

The chain combines TRBV5-6 with TRBJ1-5; tentatively, D is TRBD1 (6 bases). V lost 2 bases to trimming and J lost 4 bases, with 7 bases between them. The CDR3 consists of 13 residues. Per germline, CDR1 SGHDT and CDR2 YYEEEE. The CDR3 loop is CASSLTGNQPQHF. The CDR3 DNA reads TGTGCCAGCAGCTTAACAGGGAATCAGCCCCAGCATTTT.

The chain uses TRBV10-3 and TRBJ2-7; 7 positions match TRBD2. The V segment lost 10 bases and the J segment 6 bases; nucleotides outside the gene matches: 15. Germline V lookup: CDR1 ENHRY, CDR2 SYGVKD. The CDR3 has 14 amino acids. The CDR3 spells CASLGGERVGEQYF. CDR3 nucleotide sequence: TGTGCCAGCCTTGGGGGGGAGAGAGTGGGCGAGCAGTACTTC.

This clone was seen only once. The chain links TRBV7-9 to TRBJ2-5, with 7 positions matching TRBD1. This CDR3 has 13 residues. The germline gives CDR1 SEHNR, CDR2 FQNEAQ (reference sequence). The trim removed 8 bases at V and 1 base at J, leaving 4 bases unmatched. Written as DNA, the CDR3 is TGTGCCAGCTCGGGACAGATCCAAGAGACCCAGTACTTC. Protein: CASSGQIQETQYF.

The chain has TRBV12-3 or TRBV12-4 and TRBJ1-2; D gene ambiguous. V was cut by 5 bases and J by 6 bases, with 13 bases left in between. This CDR3 spans 13 amino acids. The DNA for the CDR3 is TGTGCCAGCAGTCCCGAGGGCCGGCATGGCTACACCTTC. Protein: CASSPEGRHGYTF.

The chain couples TRBV4-3 to TRBJ1-2; D call uncertain. CDR3 size: 16 residues. Germline CDR1 is LGHNA and CDR2 is YSLEER. V was trimmed by 0 bases and J by 5 bases, leaving 16 bases between them. CDR3 sequence reads: CASSQDLAGIGYGYTF. In DNA, the CDR3 is TGCGCCAGCAGCCAAGATCTAGCGGGAATCGGGTATGGCTACACCTTC.

V gene TRBV13 combines with J gene TRBJ2-3; 11 nucleotides agree with TRBD2. The germline V gene encodes CDR1 PRHDT and CDR2 FYEKMQ (reference sequence). The CDR3 runs to 18 residues. J was trimmed by 2 bases and V by 1 base; bases with no gene match: 8. The CDR3 DNA sequence: TGTGCCAGCAGCTTAGCGACTCTAGCGGGGGGATCCACAGATACGCAGTATTTT. As protein: CASSLATLAGGSTDTQYF.

The rearrangement uses TRBV28 and TRBJ2-1; D uncertain. This CDR3 has 15 amino acids. The V end lost 6 bases, the J end lost 2 bases, and 14 bases lay between the germline ends. From germline, CDR1 is MDHEN and CDR2 SYDVKM. The CDR3 loop is CASSPLDETYNEQFF. The CDR3 nucleotides are TGTGCCAGCAGCCCGCTAGACGAGACCTACAATGAGCAGTTCTTC. The complete variable domain, with remaining parts taken from reference TRBV28 and TRBJ2-1, reads DVKVTQSSRYLVKRTGEKVFLECVQDMDHENMFWYRQDPGLGLRLIYFSYDVKMKEKGDIPEGYSVSREKKERFSLILESASTNQTSMYLCASSPLDETYNEQFFGPGTRLTVL.

The J gene is TRBJ1-1, the V gene TRBV28; D gene unclear. Germline lookup yields CDR1 MDHEN and CDR2 SYDVKM. The CDR3 contains 14 residues. V shed 1 base and J shed 6 bases, with 12 bases lying between them. CDR3 in DNA: TGTGCCAGCAGTTTATCGGGGTTCGGGGCTGAAGCTTTCTTT. Protein sequence: CASSLSGFGAEAFF. Full variable domain (missing parts from reference TRBV28 and TRBJ1-1): DVKVTQSSRYLVKRTGEKVFLECVQDMDHENMFWYRQDPGLGLRLIYFSYDVKMKEKGDIPEGYSVSREKKERFSLILESASTNQTSMYLCASSLSGFGAEAFFGQGTRLTVV.

The chain carries TRBV19 and TRBJ1-2; D is ambiguous. This CDR3 comprises 16 residues. Trimming removed 2 bases from V and 0 bases from J, with 13 bases in between. CDR1 is LNHDA, CDR2 SQIVND, per germline (reference sequence). CDR3 sequence reads: CASSINAGISNYGYTF. The CDR3 DNA follows: TGTGCCAGTAGTATAAACGCGGGGATCTCTAACTATGGCTACACCTTC.

The table lists this clone with a few counts. V is TRBV5-1 and J is TRBJ2-7, with a weak D call TRBD2 (6 bases). The CDR3 loop spans 19 amino acids. V gave up 2 bases and J gave up 2 bases, with 26 bases separating them. Germline V gives CDR1 SGHRS, CDR2 YFSETQ. CDR3 nucleotide sequence: TGCGCCAGCAGCTTCCCGCTAAATAGCGGAATAGGGACCCCCTACGAGCAGTACTTC. Its translation: CASSFPLNSGIGTPYEQYF.

The gene calls are TRBV28 and TRBJ1-1; D gene uncertain. Germline CDR1 is MDHEN and CDR2 is SYDVKM. The V gene lost 5 bases and the J gene lost 5 bases, with 18 bases spanning the gap. CDR3 length equals 15 residues. Here the CDR3 reads CASSQPGRVGTEAFF. The CDR3 DNA is TGTGCCAGCAGTCAACCGGGGAGGGTAGGGACTGAAGCTTTCTTT.

The J gene is TRBJ2-3, the V gene TRBV7-8; TRBD2 is a possible D gene (7 bases). CDR3 length: 18 amino acids. Trimming removed 1 base from V and 1 base from J, with 18 bases in between. The V gene's germline CDR1 is SGHVS and CDR2 FQNEAQ. DNA for the CDR3: TGTGCCAGCAGCTTAGTGACGGGGGGCTCACGGGGCACAGATACGCAGTATTTT. As protein: CASSLVTGGSRGTDTQYF.

CDR3 nucleotide sequence: TGTGCCAGCTCACCACGTCCAGACATGAACACTGAAGCTTTCTTT. Translation gives CASSPRPDMNTEAFF. The rearrangement links TRBV18 to TRBJ1-1; D is undetermined. CDR1 and CDR2 from the germline V gene are KGHSH and LQKENI. The V end lost 1 base, the J end lost 0 bases, and 9 bases lay between the germline ends. The CDR3 extends over 15 amino acids.

This clone was seen once. CDR3 in DNA: TGTGCCAGCAGCGTATATTCAGGCACTGAAGCTTTCTTT. Translated, it gives CASSVYSGTEAFF. The chain employs TRBV9 and TRBJ1-1, with no clear D. V was pared by 1 base and J by 4 bases, with 8 bases between. CDR1 is SGDLS and CDR2 is YYNGEE in the germline V gene. The CDR3 spans 13 residues.

The V gene is TRBV4-3, the J gene TRBJ1-2; D ambiguous. Germline V lookup: CDR1 LGHNA, CDR2 YSLEER. The CDR3 runs 15 residues. V was pared by 0 bases and J by 0 bases, with 8 bases between. CDR3 nucleotides: TGCGCCAGCAGCCAAGATCTACAGCCTAACTATGGCTACACCTTC. It specifies CASSQDLQPNYGYTF.

The chain joins TRBV9 to TRBJ1-6; D call uncertain. This CDR3 spans 13 amino acids. CDR1 and CDR2 (germline): SGDLS, YYNGEE. V lost 1 base to trimming and J lost 7 bases, with 6 bases between them. CDR3 region: CASSVNSNSPLHF. As DNA, the CDR3 is TGTGCCAGCAGCGTAAATTCAAATTCACCCCTCCACTTT.

The V call is TRBV25-1, the J call TRBJ2-3; 7 nucleotides match TRBD2. This CDR3 has 14 amino acids. V shed 4 bases, J shed 4 bases, and the junction held 5 bases outside the gene matches. CDR1 is MGHDK, CDR2 SYGVNS, per germline. The CDR3 loop is CASSGGRGSDTQYF. The CDR3 nucleotides are TGTGCCAGCAGTGGCGGGAGAGGGTCAGATACGCAGTATTTT.

The V and J genes are TRBV24-1 and TRBJ2-1; D is undetermined. The V end was cut by 5 bases, the J end by 0 bases, with 7 bases between. In germline, CDR1 is KGHDR, CDR2 SFDVKD. The CDR3 spans 14 residues. This chain's CDR3 is CATSVSSSYNEQFF. The CDR3 bases are TGTGCCACCAGTGTATCTAGCTCCTACAATGAGCAGTTCTTC.

V gene TRBV5-1 combines with J gene TRBJ2-7, with a tentative D call TRBD1 (6 bases). This CDR3 is 13 amino acids long. Germline-derived CDR1 and CDR2 are SGHRS and YFSETQ. V gave up 2 bases and J gave up 6 bases, with 12 bases separating them. The DNA of the CDR3 is TGCGCCAGCAGCTTCGCCGGGACACCCGAGCAGTACTTC. Translating gives CASSFAGTPEQYF.